This is a list of T cell receptor beta chains from one sample in a study of PD-1 blockade in mismatch repair-deficient tumors. Clones were read by immunoSEQ multiplex PCR, and TCRdb kept only the in-frame ones, dropping some. The sample lists tens of thousands of clones, roughly 80% occurring once. This material consisted of peripheral blood, taken 44 weeks after starting pembrolizumab. Every receptor here comes from an adult with mismatch repair-deficient cancer. The CDR3 runs from the conserved cysteine through the conserved F or W. Rows may omit the clone size; those that give it use once, few, many or a size class.

v_gene	j_gene	abundance	CDR3aa
TRBV7-6	TRBJ2-5	NA	CASSLIEYQETQYF
TRBV4-1	TRBJ2-1	NA	CASSYLLAGVLFF
TRBV29-1	TRBJ2-7	NA	CSVAPLAGSSYEQYF
TRBV6-5	TRBJ1-1	few	CASSFRGGNNTEAFF
TRBV5-1	TRBJ1-4	NA	CASSLSGLKVEEKLFF
TRBV9	TRBJ1-2	few	CASSATDRDTGGTF
TRBV7-6	TRBJ2-3	few	CASSRRQGGTDTQYF
TRBV19	TRBJ2-3	NA	CASSTSPTWAGGLTDTQYF
TRBV5-4	TRBJ2-3	NA	CASSSGTDNTDTQYF
TRBV11-3	TRBJ2-1	NA	CASSPTSGTLSYNEQFF
TRBV20-1	TRBJ1-2	NA	CSARGQEGYTF
TRBV5-1	TRBJ1-2	NA	CASSGDGQDGYTF
TRBV11-3	TRBJ2-3	NA	CASSPGTGPDTQYF
TRBV27	TRBJ1-5	NA	CASSFGGSRGNQPQHF
TRBV7-2	TRBJ2-6	few	CASSLRDFGANVLTF
TRBV11-3	TRBJ2-3	NA	CASSLGDRGHTDTQYF
TRBV4-3	TRBJ2-6	NA	CASSQEGTGSSGANVLTF
TRBV5-5	TRBJ1-1	NA	CASSFTKTTEAFF
TRBV4-1	TRBJ2-3	NA	CASSQDGTGTDTQYF
TRBV5-5	TRBJ1-5	NA	CASSIGQSNQPQHF
TRBV7-9	TRBJ2-7	NA	CVSSSADRGYEQYF
TRBV29-1	TRBJ1-1	NA	CSVVRTGGNTEAFF
TRBV29-1	TRBJ1-1	NA	CSVERATLAEAFF
TRBV7-9	TRBJ2-2	NA	CASSPDTLNTGELFF
TRBV29-1	TRBJ2-3	NA	CSVEESSGSRDTQYF
TRBV5-4	TRBJ2-6	NA	CASSLRRGAGANVLTF
TRBV7-9	TRBJ2-3	NA	CASSTSTTDTQYF
TRBV5-1	TRBJ2-7	NA	CASSLGSGGSSYEQYF